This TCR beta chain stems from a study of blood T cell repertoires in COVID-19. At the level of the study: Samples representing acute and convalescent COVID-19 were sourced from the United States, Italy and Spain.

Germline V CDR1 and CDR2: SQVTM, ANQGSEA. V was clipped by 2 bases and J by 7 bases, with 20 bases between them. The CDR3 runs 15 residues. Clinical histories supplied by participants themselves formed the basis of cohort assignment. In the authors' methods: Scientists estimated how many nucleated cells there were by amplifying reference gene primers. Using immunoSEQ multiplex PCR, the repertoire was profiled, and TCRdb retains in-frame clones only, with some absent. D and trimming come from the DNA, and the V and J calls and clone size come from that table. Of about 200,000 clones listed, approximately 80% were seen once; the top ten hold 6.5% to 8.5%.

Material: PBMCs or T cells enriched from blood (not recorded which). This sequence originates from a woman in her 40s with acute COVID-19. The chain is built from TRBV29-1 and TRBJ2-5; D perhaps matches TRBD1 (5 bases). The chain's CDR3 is CSVENRASTQGTQYF. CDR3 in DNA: TGCAGCGTTGAAAACCGGGCTTCAACCCAGGGGACCCAGTACTTC.